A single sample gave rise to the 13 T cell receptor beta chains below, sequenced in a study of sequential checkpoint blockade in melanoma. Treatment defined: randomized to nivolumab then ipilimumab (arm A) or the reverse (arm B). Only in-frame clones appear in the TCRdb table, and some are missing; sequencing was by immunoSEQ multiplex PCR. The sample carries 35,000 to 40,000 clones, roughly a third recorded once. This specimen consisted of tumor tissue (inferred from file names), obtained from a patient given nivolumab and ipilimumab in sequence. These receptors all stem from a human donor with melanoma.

The CDR3 is CASSIRRLAGGNEQYF. Written as DNA, the CDR3 is TGTGCCAGTAGTATCCGGCGACTAGCGGGGGGCAACGAGCAGTACTTC. The chain is built from TRBV19 and TRBJ2-7, with 13 bases matching TRBD2. CDR3 length: 16 residues. CDR1 LNHDA and CDR2 SQIVND come from the germline V gene (reference sequence). V was pared by 3 bases and J by 5 bases, with 7 bases of the junction left unmatched.

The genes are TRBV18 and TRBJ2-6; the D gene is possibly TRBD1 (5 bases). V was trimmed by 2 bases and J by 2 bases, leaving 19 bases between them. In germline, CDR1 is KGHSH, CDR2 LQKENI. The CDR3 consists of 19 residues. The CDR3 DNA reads TGTGCCAGCTCACCAATTTTTGTCAGGGATAAGACTGGGGCCAACGTCCTGACTTTC. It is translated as CASSPIFVRDKTGANVLTF.

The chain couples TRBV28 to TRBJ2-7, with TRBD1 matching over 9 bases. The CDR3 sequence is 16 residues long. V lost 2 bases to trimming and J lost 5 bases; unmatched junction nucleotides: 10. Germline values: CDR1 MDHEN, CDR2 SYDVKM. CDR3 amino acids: CASSLPSTGGTDEQYF. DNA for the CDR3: TGTGCCAGCAGTTTACCCTCCACAGGGGGCACAGACGAGCAGTACTTC.

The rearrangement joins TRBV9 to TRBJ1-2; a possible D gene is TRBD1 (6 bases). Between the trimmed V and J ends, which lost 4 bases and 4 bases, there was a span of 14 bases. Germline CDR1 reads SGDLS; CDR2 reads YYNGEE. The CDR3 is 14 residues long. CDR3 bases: TGTGCCAGCAGCCCCCAACAGGGTTCCTATGGCTACACCTTC. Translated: CASSPQQGSYGYTF.

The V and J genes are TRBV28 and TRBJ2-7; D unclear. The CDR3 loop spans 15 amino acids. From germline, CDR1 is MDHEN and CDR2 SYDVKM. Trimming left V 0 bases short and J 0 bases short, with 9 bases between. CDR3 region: CASSLWGGDSYEQYF. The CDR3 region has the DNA TGTGCCAGCAGTTTATGGGGCGGCGACTCCTACGAGCAGTACTTC.

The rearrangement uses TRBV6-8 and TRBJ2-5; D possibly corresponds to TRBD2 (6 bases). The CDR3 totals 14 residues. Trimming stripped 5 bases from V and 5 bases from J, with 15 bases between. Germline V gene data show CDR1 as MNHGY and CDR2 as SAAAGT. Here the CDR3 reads CASSVAGSTETQYF. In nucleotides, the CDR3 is TGTGCCAGCAGTGTTGCGGGATCGACGGAGACCCAGTACTTC.

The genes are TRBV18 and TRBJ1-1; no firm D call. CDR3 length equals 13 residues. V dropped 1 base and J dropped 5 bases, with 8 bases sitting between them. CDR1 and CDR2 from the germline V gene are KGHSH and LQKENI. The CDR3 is CASSPLTGTEAFF. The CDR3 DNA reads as TGTGCCAGCTCACCACTAACCGGGACTGAAGCTTTCTTT.

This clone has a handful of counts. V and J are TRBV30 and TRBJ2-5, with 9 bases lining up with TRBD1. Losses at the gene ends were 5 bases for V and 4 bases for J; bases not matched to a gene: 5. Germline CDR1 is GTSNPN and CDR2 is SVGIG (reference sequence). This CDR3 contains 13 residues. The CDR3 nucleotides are TGTGCCTGGGGGACAGGGAGTGGAGAGACCCAGTACTTC. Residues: CAWGTGSGETQYF.

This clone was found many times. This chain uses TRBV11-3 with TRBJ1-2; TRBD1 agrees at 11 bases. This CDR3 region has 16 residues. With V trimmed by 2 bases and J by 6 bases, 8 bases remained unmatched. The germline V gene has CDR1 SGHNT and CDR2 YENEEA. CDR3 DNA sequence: TGTGCCAGCAGCTTACTGCCAGGACAGGGGGCGAATGGCTACACCTTC. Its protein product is CASSLLPGQGANGYTF.

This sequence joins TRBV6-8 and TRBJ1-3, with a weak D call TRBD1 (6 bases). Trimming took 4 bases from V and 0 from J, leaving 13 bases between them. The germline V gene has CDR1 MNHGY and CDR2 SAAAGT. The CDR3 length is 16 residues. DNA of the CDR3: TGTGCCAGCAGTTCCACGGACAGAATCTCTGGAAACACCATATATTTT. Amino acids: CASSSTDRISGNTIYF.

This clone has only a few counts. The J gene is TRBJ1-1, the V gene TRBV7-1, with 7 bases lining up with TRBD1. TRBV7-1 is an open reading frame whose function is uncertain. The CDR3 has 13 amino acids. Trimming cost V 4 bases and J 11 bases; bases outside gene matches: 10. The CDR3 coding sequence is TGTGCCAGCAGCTTAGACTCCGACAGGGCCGCTTTCTTT. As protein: CASSLDSDRAAFF.

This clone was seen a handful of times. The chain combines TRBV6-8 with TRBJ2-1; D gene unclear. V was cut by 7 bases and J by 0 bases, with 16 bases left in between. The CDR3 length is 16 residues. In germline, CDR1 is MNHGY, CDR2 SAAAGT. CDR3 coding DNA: TGTGCCAGCATCCTCGATGTCCAAAGCTCCTACAATGAGCAGTTCTTC. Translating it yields CASILDVQSSYNEQFF.

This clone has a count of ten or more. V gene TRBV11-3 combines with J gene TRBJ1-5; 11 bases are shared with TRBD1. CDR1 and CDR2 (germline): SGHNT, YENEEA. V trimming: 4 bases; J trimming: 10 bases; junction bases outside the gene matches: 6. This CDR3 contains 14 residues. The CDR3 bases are TGTGCCAGCAGCTCACAGGGGACAGGGGGACCCCAGCATTTT. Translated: CASSSQGTGGPQHF.